The 18 T cell receptor beta chains reported below all come from one sample, sequenced in a study of control samples from healthy donors and cancer patients. Repertoires were generated with immunoSEQ multiplex PCR, while TCRdb's copy carries only in-frame clones and drops some. This repertoire shows around 76,000 clones, 90% to 95% found once; its top ten account for over 5%. Sequenced input: blood. These receptors all come from a woman between 40 and 50 years old in good health.

The V call is TRBV29-1, the J call TRBJ1-1; tentatively, D is TRBD1 (6 bases). CDR1 is SQVTM and CDR2 is ANQGSEA in the germline V gene. Trimming took 6 bases from V and 6 from J, leaving 14 bases between them. The CDR3 runs to 12 residues. The CDR3 DNA is TGCAGCGTAGACTCAGGGGAAGCTGAAGCTTTCTTT. Residues: CSVDSGEAEAFF. Full variable domain (remainder filled in from reference TRBV29-1 and TRBJ1-1): SAVISQKPSRDICQRGTSLTIQCQVDSQVTMMFWYRQQPGQSLTLIATANQGSEATYESGFVIDKFPISRPNLTFSTLTVSNMSPEDSSIYLCSVDSGEAEAFFGQGTRLTVV.

The genes are TRBV6-5 and TRBJ2-1; TRBD1 aligns across 12 bases. The CDR3 extends over 15 amino acids. Per germline, CDR1 MNHEY and CDR2 SVGAGI. V shed 7 bases and J 3 bases; nucleotides not matched to a gene: 4. CDR3 nucleotide sequence: TGTGCCAGCAAGCGGGACAGGGGGCTCTACAATGAGCAGTTCTTC. Its translation is CASKRDRGLYNEQFF.

V gene TRBV5-1 combines with J gene TRBJ1-1; 9 nucleotides agree with TRBD1. The V gene's germline CDR1 is SGHRS and CDR2 YFSETQ. The J segment lost 7 bases and the V segment lost 4 bases, leaving 11 bases of the junction unmatched. CDR3 length: 15 residues. CDR3 amino acids: CASSLGQGSVGEAFF. The CDR3 nucleotides are TGCGCCAGCAGCCTAGGACAGGGGTCGGTTGGTGAAGCTTTCTTT.

The chain couples TRBV7-9 to TRBJ2-1, with D possibly being TRBD2 (6 bases). CDR3 size: 16 residues. V was trimmed by 1 base and J by 7 bases, leaving 17 bases between them. CDR1 SEHNR and CDR2 FQNEAQ come from the germline V gene (reference sequence). The CDR3 nucleotides read TGTGCCAGCAGCTTAGAGTTTCGGGAGAGCCGGAATGAGCAGTTCTTC. Amino acids: CASSLEFRESRNEQFF.

The V call is TRBV9, the J call TRBJ2-5; D unclear. Germline V CDR1 and CDR2: SGDLS, YYNGEE. Trimming took off 0 bases at V and 2 bases at J, with 5 bases between the two ends. The CDR3 loop spans 13 amino acids. CDR3 DNA sequence: TGTGCCAGCAGCGTAGGGGTGCAAGAGACCCAGTACTTC. Its protein product is CASSVGVQETQYF.

This chain connects TRBV28 to TRBJ1-2; maybe TRBD1 (6 bases). The V gene lost 7 bases and the J gene lost 2 bases, with 26 bases spanning the gap. Germline V gives CDR1 MDHEN, CDR2 SYDVKM. The CDR3 is 18 residues long. CDR3 amino acids: CASTRFPRGRGKNYGYTF. In DNA, the CDR3 is TGTGCCAGCACCCGATTCCCGCGAGGTAGGGGGAAAAACTATGGCTACACCTTC.

The rearrangement links TRBV5-1 to TRBJ1-3; D might be TRBD1 (5 bases). The length of the CDR3 is 14 residues. Trimming shortened V by 4 bases and J by 0 bases, and 8 bases separated the two germline ends. Per the germline V gene, CDR1 is SGHRS and CDR2 is YFSETQ. The CDR3 here is CASSTGDSGNTIYF. The CDR3 DNA follows: TGCGCCAGCAGCACGGGGGACTCTGGAAACACCATATATTTT.

The J gene is TRBJ2-3, the V gene TRBV5-6, with D possibly matching TRBD2 (5 bases). The germline gives CDR1 SGHDT, CDR2 YYEEEE. V dropped 4 bases and J dropped 4 bases, with 16 bases sitting between them. This CDR3 has 15 residues. CDR3 nucleotide sequence: TGTGCCAGCAGCATCGGCGGAGGTGGCGCAGATACGCAGTATTTT. Amino acids: CASSIGGGGADTQYF.

The chain has TRBV24-1 and TRBJ2-2; TRBD2 is a possible D gene (5 bases). Looked up from germline, CDR1 is KGHDR and CDR2 is SFDVKD. The CDR3 runs to 15 residues. The V gene lost 7 bases and the J gene lost 3 bases, with 14 bases spanning the gap. CDR3 in amino acids: CATSEGRTHTGELFF. CDR3 coding DNA: TGTGCCACCAGCGAGGGCCGGACCCACACCGGGGAGCTGTTTTTT.

The chain carries TRBV19 and TRBJ1-1, with D hard to call. CDR3 length equals 14 residues. Germline CDR1 is LNHDA and CDR2 is SQIVND (reference sequence). Trimming pared 2 bases from V and 2 bases from J, leaving 9 bases between. The CDR3 bases are TGTGCCAGTAGTATAAGTTCAGCTAACACTGAAGCTTTCTTT. Its translation: CASSISSANTEAFF.

The chain recombines TRBV12-3 or TRBV12-4 with TRBJ1-4; D uncertain. CDR3 length equals 13 residues. Between the trimmed V and J ends, which lost 6 bases and 8 bases, there was a span of 13 bases. Here the CDR3 reads CASRQSGAEKLFF. Here the CDR3 DNA reads TGTGCCAGCAGACAGAGCGGTGCAGAAAAACTGTTTTTT.

DNA for the CDR3: TGTGCCAGCAGCTTGGAAACTAACCGGGGGACAGATACGCAGTATTTT. Protein sequence: CASSLETNRGTDTQYF. The rearrangement links TRBV5-8 to TRBJ2-3, with D tentatively TRBD2 (6 bases). The V gene lost 0 bases and the J gene lost 3 bases, with 14 bases spanning the gap. The germline CDR1 and CDR2 sequences are SGHTS and YDEGEE. The CDR3 is 16 amino acids.

The chain links TRBV7-2 to TRBJ2-1, with D perhaps given as TRBD1 or TRBD2 (6 bases each). This CDR3 has 19 residues. The V end was cut by 2 bases, the J end by 2 bases, with 22 bases between. Germline-derived CDR1 and CDR2 are SGHTA and FQGNSA. The CDR3 nucleotides are TGTGCCAGCAGCTTAAGGGGGGTAATTGTTAAGGGTCCCTACAATGAGCAGTTCTTC. It encodes CASSLRGVIVKGPYNEQFF.

This chain connects TRBV7-8 to TRBJ2-2; no clear D. There are 16 residues in the CDR3. The germline V gene has CDR1 SGHVS and CDR2 FQNEAQ. Between the trimmed V and J ends, which lost 2 bases and 0 bases, there was a span of 10 bases. CDR3 sequence reads: CASSLSPAPNTGELFF. The CDR3 region has the DNA TGTGCCAGCAGCTTAAGTCCAGCCCCGAACACCGGGGAGCTGTTTTTT.

The chain uses TRBV7-9 and TRBJ1-1, with 8 nucleotides matching TRBD1. Germline V CDR1 and CDR2: SEHNR, FQNEAQ (reference sequence). The J segment lost 3 bases and the V segment lost 4 bases, leaving 7 bases of the junction unmatched. CDR3 length: 15 residues. CDR3 sequence (DNA): TGTGCCAGCAGCTCTTCGGACAGGGCTGACACTGAAGCTTTCTTT. Protein: CASSSSDRADTEAFF.

This clone appeared once. The chain is built from TRBV7-2 and TRBJ2-7; D possibly corresponds to TRBD1 (6 bases). Trimming took off 5 bases at V and 2 bases at J, with 16 bases between the two ends. CDR1 and CDR2 (germline): SGHTA, FQGNSA. CDR3 length: 15 residues. The CDR3 here is CASSQYLGQPYEQYF. The CDR3 nucleotides read TGTGCCAGCAGCCAATACCTCGGACAGCCCTACGAGCAGTACTTC.

The chain has TRBV11-2 and TRBJ2-2; D possibly matches TRBD1 or TRBD2 (7 bases each). There are 14 residues in the CDR3. Per germline, CDR1 SGHAT and CDR2 FQNNGV. Trimming removed 4 bases at V and 5 bases at J, with 11 bases between. CDR3 nucleotide sequence: TGTGCCAGCAGCTCCCAGGGGGGGACCGGGGAGCTGTTTTTT. It codes for CASSSQGGTGELFF.

The rearrangement links TRBV18 to TRBJ1-1; no definite D call. Germline loops: CDR1 KGHSH, CDR2 LQKENI. Trimming removed 3 bases at V and 8 bases at J, with 13 bases between. The length of the CDR3 is 13 residues. CDR3 coding DNA: TGTGCCAGCTCACCGGCGAGGACCGGGGAAGCTTTCTTT. Its protein is CASSPARTGEAFF.